The 5 T cell receptor beta chains below come from one sample, sequenced in a study of T cell changes during pregnancy in multiple sclerosis. Profiling relied on immunoSEQ multiplex PCR, and the TCRdb table lists in-frame clones only, not all of them. The repertoire includes about 120,000 clones, 85% to 95% of them detected once, and roughly 6% sits in the top ten. Specimen: peripheral blood, collected before pregnancy. Source of these receptors: a female donor with multiple sclerosis, enrolled in a pregnancy study.

The CDR3 nucleotides read TGTGCCAGCAGTGACAAACTAGCGGGAGTTAATGAGCAGTTCTTC. It codes for CASSDKLAGVNEQFF. The J gene is TRBJ2-1, the V gene TRBV2; 11 bases line up with TRBD2. Germline V gene lookup returns CDR1 SNHLY and CDR2 FYNNEI. V trimming: 3 bases; J trimming: 7 bases; junction bases outside the gene matches: 5. CDR3 length: 15 residues.

This clone was counted a single time. DNA of the CDR3: TGTGCCAGCAGCCGACTAGCGGGGCTTTACAATGAGCAGTTCTTC. This gives the protein CASSRLAGLYNEQFF. The chain is built from TRBV27 and TRBJ2-1, with 11 bases identical to TRBD2. The CDR3 is made up of 15 amino acids. The ends lost 6 bases at V and 4 bases at J; junction bases unmatched: 5. The V gene's germline CDR1 is MNHEY and CDR2 SMNVEV (reference sequence).

The rearrangement joins TRBV7-3 to TRBJ2-1, with 10 bases that match TRBD1. The CDR3 has 15 amino acids. CDR1 and CDR2 (germline): SGHTA, FQGTGA. J lost 5 bases, V lost 5 bases, and 6 bases had no gene match. Written as DNA, the CDR3 is TGTGCCAGCAGCCTGGACAGGGGGGGACACAATGAGCAGTTCTTC. Translation gives CASSLDRGGHNEQFF. Supplemented by reference TRBV7-3 and TRBJ2-1, the full variable domain reads GAGVSQTPSNKVTEKGKYVELRCDPISGHTALYWYRQSLGQGPEFLIYFQGTGAADDSGLPNDRFFAVRPEGSVSTLKIQRTERGDSAVYLCASSLDRGGHNEQFFGPGTRLTVL.

The rearrangement links TRBV6-4 to TRBJ2-1, with 10 bases that match TRBD2. CDR3 length: 15 amino acids. V dropped 4 bases and J dropped 7; count of bases not matched to a gene: 7. The germline CDR1 and CDR2 sequences are MRHNA and SNTAGT. The CDR3 sequence is CASSAVASGSNEQFF. The CDR3 DNA sequence: TGTGCCAGCAGTGCCGTGGCTAGCGGGAGTAATGAGCAGTTCTTC.

The CDR3 region has the DNA TGTGCCAGCAGTCCCCGACTAGCGGGAGAAGTGGAGACCCAGTACTTC. Translating it yields CASSPRLAGEVETQYF. The chain carries TRBV5-4 and TRBJ2-5; 12 bases match TRBD2. The germline V gene has CDR1 SGHNT and CDR2 YYREEE (reference sequence). Losses at the gene ends were 5 bases for V and 5 bases for J; bases not matched to a gene: 10. The CDR3 spans 16 residues.